The clone carrying this T cell receptor beta chain has a handful of counts. This entry comes from a study of shared clonotypes between healthy human individuals. Germline V lookup: CDR1 SNHLY, CDR2 FYNNEI. The CDR3 has 16 amino acids. Trimming at V came to 8 bases and at J to 5 bases, leaving 17 bases not matched to a gene. The donors, all of them Caucasian adults, lived in Nashville, Tennessee. Replicate PCRs for unsorted PBMC used approximately 300 ng DNA (approximately 31,000 T cell genomes). Some clones are missing from TCRdb's copy, which holds only in-frame ones; the method was immunoSEQ multiplex PCR. The sample carries 450,000 to 600,000 clones, about four fifths recorded once.

This TCR was sampled from a woman aged 40-49 years in good health. Some clones in this sample may be carry-over from other donors' samples. Input material: PBMCs. V usage is TRBV2 and J usage is TRBJ2-5, with TRBD1 identical over 7 bases. Here the CDR3 DNA reads TGTGCCAGCTACGACGTCAGGAGACAGGGCGGGGAGACCCAGTACTTC. Translation gives CASYDVRRQGGETQYF. Variable domain in full (rest from reference TRBV2 and TRBJ2-5): EPEVTQTPSHQVTQMGQEVILRCVPISNHLYFYWYRQILGQKVEFLVSFYNNEISEKSEIFDDQFSVERPDGSNFTLKIRSTKLEDSAMYFCASYDVRRQGGETQYFGPGTRLLVL.